The T cell receptor beta chain described here comes from a study of blood T cell repertoires in COVID-19. Whole-study context: The United States, Italy and Spain were the sources of the acute and convalescent COVID-19 samples. PBMCs, B-cell-depleted T cells, or T cells were the source of the cDNA or gDNA that made up the material.

Seattle-derived patients entered the study during active infection and were followed longitudinally. This CDR3 is built from 13 residues. Germline loops: CDR1 MNHNY, CDR2 SVGAGI (reference sequence). The V gene lost 5 bases and the J gene lost 10 bases, with 12 bases spanning the gap. As handled by the study authors: Estimates of nucleated cell counts were drawn from the amplification of reference gene primers. The protocol was immunoSEQ multiplex PCR, while the TCRdb copy is restricted to in-frame clones and leaves out a portion. V, J and clone size reflect that table, while D and trimming were determined from the DNA. Seen here are roughly 130,000 clones, 88% observed once, and the top ten hold under 3%.

The sample comprised peripheral blood. This clonotype was obtained from a human donor with COVID-19, enrolled during active disease. The donor label of this sample is uncertain. The rearrangement joins TRBV6-6 to TRBJ1-6; possibly TRBD1 for D (5 bases). CDR3: CASSGGTASPLHF. CDR3 sequence (DNA): TGTGCCAGCAGTGGCGGGACCGCGTCACCCCTCCACTTT.